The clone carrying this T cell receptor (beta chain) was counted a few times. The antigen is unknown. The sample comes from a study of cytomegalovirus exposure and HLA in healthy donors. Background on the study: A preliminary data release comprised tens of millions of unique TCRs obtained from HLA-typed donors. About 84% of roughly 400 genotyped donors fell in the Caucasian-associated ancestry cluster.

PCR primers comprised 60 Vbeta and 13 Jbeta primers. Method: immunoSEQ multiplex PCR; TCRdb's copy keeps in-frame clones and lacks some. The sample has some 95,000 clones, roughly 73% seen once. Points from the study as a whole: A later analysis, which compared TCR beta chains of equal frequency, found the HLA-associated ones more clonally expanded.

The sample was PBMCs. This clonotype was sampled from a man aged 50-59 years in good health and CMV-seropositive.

In nucleotides, the CDR3 is TGTGCCATCACCCCAGGACAGGGCACTGGCTACACCTTC. Residues: CAITPGQGTGYTF. V gene TRBV10-3 combines with J gene TRBJ1-2, with 8 bases lining up with TRBD1. The CDR3 covers 13 residues. The germline gives CDR1 ENHRY, CDR2 SYGVKD. The V segment lost 7 bases and the J segment 7 bases; nucleotides outside the gene matches: 8.